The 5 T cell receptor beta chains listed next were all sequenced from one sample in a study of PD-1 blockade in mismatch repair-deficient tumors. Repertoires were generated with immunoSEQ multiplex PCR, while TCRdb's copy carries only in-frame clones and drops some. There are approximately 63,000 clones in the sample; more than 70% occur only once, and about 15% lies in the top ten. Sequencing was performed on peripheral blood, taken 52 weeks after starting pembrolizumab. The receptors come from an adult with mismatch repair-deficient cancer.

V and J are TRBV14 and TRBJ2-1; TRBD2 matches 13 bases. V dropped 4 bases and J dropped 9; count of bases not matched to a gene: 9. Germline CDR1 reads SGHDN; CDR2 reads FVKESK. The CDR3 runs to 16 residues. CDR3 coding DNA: TGTGCCAGCAGCCGAAGACTAGCGGGAGGCGTAGGTGAGCAGTTCTTC. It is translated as CASSRRLAGGVGEQFF.

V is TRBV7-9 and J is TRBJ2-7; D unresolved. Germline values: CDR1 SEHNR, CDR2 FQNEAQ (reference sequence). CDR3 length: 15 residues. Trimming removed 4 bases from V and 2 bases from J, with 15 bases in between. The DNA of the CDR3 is TGTGCCAGCAGCTCCCAAAAGGACCTTGCCTACGAGCAGTACTTC. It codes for CASSSQKDLAYEQYF.

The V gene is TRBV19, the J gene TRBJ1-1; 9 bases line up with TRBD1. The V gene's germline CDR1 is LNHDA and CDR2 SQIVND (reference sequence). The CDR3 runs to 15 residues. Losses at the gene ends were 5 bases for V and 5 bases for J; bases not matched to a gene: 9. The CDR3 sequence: CASSATGGGGTEAFF. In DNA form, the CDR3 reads TGTGCCAGTAGTGCCACAGGGGGCGGAGGTACTGAAGCTTTCTTT. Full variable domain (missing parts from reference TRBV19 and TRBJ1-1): DGGITQSPKYLFRKEGQNVTLSCEQNLNHDAMYWYRQDPGQGLRLIYYSQIVNDFQKGDIAEGYSVSREKKESFPLTVTSAQKNPTAFYLCASSATGGGGTEAFFGQGTRLTVV.

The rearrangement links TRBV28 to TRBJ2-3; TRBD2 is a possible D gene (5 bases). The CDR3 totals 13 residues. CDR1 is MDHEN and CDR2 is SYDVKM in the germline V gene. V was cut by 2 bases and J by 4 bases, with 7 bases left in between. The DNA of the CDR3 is TGTGCCAGCAGTTTAGGAGCGGCAGATACGCAGTATTTT. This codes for CASSLGAADTQYF.

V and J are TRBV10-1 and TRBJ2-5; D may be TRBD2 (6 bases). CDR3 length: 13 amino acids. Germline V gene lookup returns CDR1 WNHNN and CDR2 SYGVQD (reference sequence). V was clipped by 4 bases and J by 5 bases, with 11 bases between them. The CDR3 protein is CASSATGVETQYF. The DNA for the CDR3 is TGCGCCAGCAGTGCTACGGGAGTGGAGACCCAGTACTTC.